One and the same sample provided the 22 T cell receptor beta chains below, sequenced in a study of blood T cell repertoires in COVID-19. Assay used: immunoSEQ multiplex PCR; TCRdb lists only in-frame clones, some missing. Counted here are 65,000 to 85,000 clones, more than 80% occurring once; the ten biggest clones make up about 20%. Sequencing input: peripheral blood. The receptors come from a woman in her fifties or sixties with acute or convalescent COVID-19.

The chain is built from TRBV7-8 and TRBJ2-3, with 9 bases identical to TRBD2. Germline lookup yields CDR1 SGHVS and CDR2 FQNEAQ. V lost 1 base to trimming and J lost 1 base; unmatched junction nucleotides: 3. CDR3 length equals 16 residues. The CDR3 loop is CASSLGASGGTDTQYF. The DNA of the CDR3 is TGTGCCAGCAGCTTAGGCGCTAGCGGGGGCACAGATACGCAGTATTTT.

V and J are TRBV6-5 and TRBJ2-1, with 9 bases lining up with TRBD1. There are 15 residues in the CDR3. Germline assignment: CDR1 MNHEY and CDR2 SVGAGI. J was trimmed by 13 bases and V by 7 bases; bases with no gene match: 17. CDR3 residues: CASKKTGGPNEHQFF. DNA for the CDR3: TGTGCCAGCAAGAAGACAGGGGGGCCCAATGAGCATCAGTTCTTC.

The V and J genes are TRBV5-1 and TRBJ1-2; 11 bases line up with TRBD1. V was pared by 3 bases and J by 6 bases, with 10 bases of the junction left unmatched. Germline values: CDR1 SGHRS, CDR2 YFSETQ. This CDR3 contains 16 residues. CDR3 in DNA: TGCGCCAGCAGCTGGACGGGACAGGGGGTAGTTGATGGCTACACCTTC. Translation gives CASSWTGQGVVDGYTF.

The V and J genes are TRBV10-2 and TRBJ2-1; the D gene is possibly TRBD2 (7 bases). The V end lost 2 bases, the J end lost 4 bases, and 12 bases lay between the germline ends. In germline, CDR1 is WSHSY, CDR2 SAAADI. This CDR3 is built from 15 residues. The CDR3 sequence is CASSERGAFYNEQFF. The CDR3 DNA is TGCGCCAGCAGTGAGCGGGGGGCTTTTTACAATGAGCAGTTCTTC.

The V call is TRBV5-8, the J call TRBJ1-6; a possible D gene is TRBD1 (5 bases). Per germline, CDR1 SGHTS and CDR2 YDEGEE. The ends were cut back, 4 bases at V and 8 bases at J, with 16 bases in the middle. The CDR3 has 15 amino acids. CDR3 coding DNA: TGTGCCAGCAGCCCCGGGGGTTGGTATTATTCACCCCTCCACTTT. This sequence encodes CASSPGGWYYSPLHF.

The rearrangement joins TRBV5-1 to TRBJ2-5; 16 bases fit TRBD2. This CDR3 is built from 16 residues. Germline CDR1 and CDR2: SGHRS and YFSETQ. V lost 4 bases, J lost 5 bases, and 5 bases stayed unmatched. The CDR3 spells CASSPGLAGGRETQYF. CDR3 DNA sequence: TGCGCCAGCAGCCCGGGACTAGCGGGGGGGCGGGAGACCCAGTACTTC.

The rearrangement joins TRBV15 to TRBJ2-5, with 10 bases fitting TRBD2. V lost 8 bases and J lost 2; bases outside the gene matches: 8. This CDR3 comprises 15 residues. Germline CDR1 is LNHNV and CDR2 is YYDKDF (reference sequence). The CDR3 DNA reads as TGTGCCACCTCCGGACTAGCGGTAAATCAAGAGACCCAGTACTTC. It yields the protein CATSGLAVNQETQYF.

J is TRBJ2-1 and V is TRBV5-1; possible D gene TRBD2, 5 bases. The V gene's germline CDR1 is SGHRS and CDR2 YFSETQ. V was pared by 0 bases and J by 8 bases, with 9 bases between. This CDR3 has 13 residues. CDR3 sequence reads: CASSLAFGDEQFF. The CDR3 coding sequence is TGCGCCAGCAGCTTGGCTTTCGGGGATGAGCAGTTCTTC.

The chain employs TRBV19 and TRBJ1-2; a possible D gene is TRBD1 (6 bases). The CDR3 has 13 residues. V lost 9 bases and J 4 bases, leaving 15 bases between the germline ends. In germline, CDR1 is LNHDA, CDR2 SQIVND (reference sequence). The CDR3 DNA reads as TGTGCCAGCGGGACCGGGACAACCTATGGCTACACCTTC. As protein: CASGTGTTYGYTF.

CDR3: CATSDSRREGSNSPLHF. CDR3 DNA sequence: TGTGCCACCAGTGATTCCCGGAGGGAGGGATCTAATTCACCCCTCCACTTT. The chain has TRBV24-1 and TRBJ1-6; D is ambiguous. The length of the CDR3 is 17 residues. Germline lookup yields CDR1 KGHDR and CDR2 SFDVKD. The V end lost 2 bases, the J end lost 6 bases, and 16 bases lay between the germline ends.

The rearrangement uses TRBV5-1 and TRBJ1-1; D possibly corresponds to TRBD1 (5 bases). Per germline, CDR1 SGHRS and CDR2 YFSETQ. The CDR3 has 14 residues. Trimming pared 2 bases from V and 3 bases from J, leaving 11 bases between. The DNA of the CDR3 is TGCGCCAGCAGCTTTAACGGGGGGGACACTGAAGCTTTCTTT. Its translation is CASSFNGGDTEAFF.

The CDR3 DNA is TGTGCCACCGGACTTGTACAACTCACAGATACGCAGTATTTT. It translates to CATGLVQLTDTQYF. The genes are TRBV15 and TRBJ2-3, with a weak D call TRBD2 (5 bases). In germline, CDR1 is LNHNV, CDR2 YYDKDF (reference sequence). Trimming removed 8 bases from V and 2 bases from J, with 14 bases in between. The CDR3 runs to 14 residues. The full variable domain, in which reference TRBV15 and TRBJ2-3 provide the parts outside the CDR3, is DAMVIQNPRYQVTQFGKPVTLSCSQTLNHNVMYWYQQKSSQAPKLLFHYYDKDFNNEADTPDNFQSRRPNTSFCFLDIRSPGLGDTAMYLCATGLVQLTDTQYFGPGTRLTVL.

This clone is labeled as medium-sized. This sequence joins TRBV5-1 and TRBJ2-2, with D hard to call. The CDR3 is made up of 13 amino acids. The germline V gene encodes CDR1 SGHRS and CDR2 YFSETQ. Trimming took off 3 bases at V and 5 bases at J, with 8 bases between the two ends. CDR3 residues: CASSSIWTGELFF. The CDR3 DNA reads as TGCGCCAGCAGCTCTATCTGGACCGGGGAGCTGTTTTTT.

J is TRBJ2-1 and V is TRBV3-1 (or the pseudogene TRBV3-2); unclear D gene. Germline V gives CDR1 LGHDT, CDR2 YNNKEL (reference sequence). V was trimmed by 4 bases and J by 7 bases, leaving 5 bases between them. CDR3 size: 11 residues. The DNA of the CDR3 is TGTGCCAGCAGCCTTCGTAATGAGCAGTTCTTC. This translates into CASSLRNEQFF.

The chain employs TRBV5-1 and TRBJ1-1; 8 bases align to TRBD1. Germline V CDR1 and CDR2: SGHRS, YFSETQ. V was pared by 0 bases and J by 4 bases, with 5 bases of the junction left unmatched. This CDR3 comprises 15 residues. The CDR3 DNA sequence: TGCGCCAGCAGCTTGGCCGGACAGGGTCCCACTGAAGCTTTCTTT. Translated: CASSLAGQGPTEAFF.

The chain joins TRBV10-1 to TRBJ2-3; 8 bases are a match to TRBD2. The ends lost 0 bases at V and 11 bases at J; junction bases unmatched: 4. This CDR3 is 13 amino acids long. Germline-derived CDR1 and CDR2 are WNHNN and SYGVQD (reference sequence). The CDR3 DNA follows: TGCGCCAGCAGTGAGTCCGCGGGACTAGTGCAGTATTTT. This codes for CASSESAGLVQYF.

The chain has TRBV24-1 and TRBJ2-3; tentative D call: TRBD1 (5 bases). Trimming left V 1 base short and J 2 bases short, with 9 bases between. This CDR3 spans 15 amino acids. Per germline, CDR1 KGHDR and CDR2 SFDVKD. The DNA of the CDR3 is TGTGCCACCAGTGATTTCGCGGACAACACAGATACGCAGTATTTT. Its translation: CATSDFADNTDTQYF.

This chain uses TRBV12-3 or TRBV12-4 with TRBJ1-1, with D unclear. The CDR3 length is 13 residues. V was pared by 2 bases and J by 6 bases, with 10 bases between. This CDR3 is CASSLTVRAEAFF. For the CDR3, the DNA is TGTGCCAGCAGTTTAACCGTCCGGGCTGAAGCTTTCTTT.

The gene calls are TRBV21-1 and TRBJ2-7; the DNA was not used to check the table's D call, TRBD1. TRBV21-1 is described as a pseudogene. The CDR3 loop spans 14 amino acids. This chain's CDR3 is CASSKAYRKYEQYV. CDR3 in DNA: TGTGCCAGCAGCAAAGCTTACAGGAAATACGAGCAGTACGTC.

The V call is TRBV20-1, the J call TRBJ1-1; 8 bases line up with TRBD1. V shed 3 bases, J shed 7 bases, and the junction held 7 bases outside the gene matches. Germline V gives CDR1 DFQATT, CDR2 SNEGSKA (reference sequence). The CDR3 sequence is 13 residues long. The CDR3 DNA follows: TGCAGTGCTAGTGTGGGCAGGGGGCGTGAAGCTTTCTTT. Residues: CSASVGRGREAFF.

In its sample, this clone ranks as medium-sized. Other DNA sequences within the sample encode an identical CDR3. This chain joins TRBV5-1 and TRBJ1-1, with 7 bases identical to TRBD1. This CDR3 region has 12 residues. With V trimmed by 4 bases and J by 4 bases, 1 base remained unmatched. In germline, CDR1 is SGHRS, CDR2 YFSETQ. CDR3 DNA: TGCGCCAGCAGCCCAGGGGGCACTGAAGCTTTCTTT. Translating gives CASSPGGTEAFF.

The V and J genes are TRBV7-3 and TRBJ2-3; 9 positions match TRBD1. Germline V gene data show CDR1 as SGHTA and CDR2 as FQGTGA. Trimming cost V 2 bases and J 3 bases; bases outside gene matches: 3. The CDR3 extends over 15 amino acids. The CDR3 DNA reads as TGTGCCAGCAGCTTAGACAGGGGGTGGACAGATACGCAGTATTTT. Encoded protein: CASSLDRGWTDTQYF.